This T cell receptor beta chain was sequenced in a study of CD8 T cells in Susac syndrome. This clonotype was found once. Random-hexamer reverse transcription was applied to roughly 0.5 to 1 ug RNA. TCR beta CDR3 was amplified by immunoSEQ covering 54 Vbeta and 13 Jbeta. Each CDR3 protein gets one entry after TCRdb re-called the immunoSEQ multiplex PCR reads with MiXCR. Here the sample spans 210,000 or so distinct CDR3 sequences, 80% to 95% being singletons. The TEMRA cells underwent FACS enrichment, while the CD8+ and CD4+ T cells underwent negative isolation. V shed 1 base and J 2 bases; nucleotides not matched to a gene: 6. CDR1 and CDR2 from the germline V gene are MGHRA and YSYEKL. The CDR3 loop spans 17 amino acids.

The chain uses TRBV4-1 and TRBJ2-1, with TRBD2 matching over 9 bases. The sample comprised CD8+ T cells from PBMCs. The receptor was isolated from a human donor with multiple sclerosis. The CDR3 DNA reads TGCGCCAGCAGCCAAGTGTTAGCGGGAGTAACCTACAATGAGCAGTTCTTC. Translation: CASSQVLAGVTYNEQFF.